This T cell receptor (beta chain) was captured by sequencing in a study of shared clonotypes between healthy human individuals. About this clone itself: Its antigen remains unknown.

Sequencing was performed with immunoSEQ multiplex PCR; in TCRdb, only in-frame clones are kept and a portion is missing. Seen here are more than 1,200,000 clones, roughly 98.5% observed once, and the top ten hold 0.36%. The germline gives CDR1 SGHRS, CDR2 YFSETQ. V dropped 3 bases and J dropped 4; count of bases not matched to a gene: 4. The CDR3 sequence is 14 residues long. General study findings and limits: Sharing across four donors was highest in naive CD4 (approximately 5%) and lowest in memory CD8 (roughly 0.4%). What naive subsets generally showed was a larger estimated richness than memory subsets showed. The generation probabilities recorded for non-shared clonotypes fell below those of clonotypes shared by all four donors. Apart from blood, nothing was sampled; tissue repertoires likely differ.

The specimen was naive CD4+ T cells sorted from blood. Sample subset: CD45RA+ positively selected. The V call is TRBV5-1, the J call TRBJ2-3, with 8 positions matching TRBD2. The clonotype was recovered from a man aged 30 to 39 in good health. The CDR3 region is CASSWSGSPDTQYF. DNA of the CDR3: TGCGCCAGCAGCTGGAGCGGGAGTCCAGATACGCAGTATTTT.